Listed below are T cell receptor beta chains from one sample, sequenced in a study of B cell selection in AIRE deficiency. Libraries were prepared by immunoSEQ multiplex PCR; TCRdb keeps only in-frame clonotypes and omits some of them. The sample includes fewer than 30,000 clones, roughly 96% of them seen just once. Sequencing was carried out using CD4+CD127+ conventional T cells sorted from PBMCs. These receptors originate from a human donor in good health. Each CDR3 is given with its conserved first and last residue. The D gene is left open where the match is weak. Some rows have no size entry. The others give once, few or many, or a class for an expanded clone.

v_gene	d_gene	j_gene	abundance	CDR3nt	CDR3aa
TRBV7-9	NA	TRBJ1-1	once	TGTGCCAGCGTAGGCGGCACTGAAGCTTTCTTT	CASVGGTEAFF
TRBV5-1	NA	TRBJ1-2	NA	TGCGCCAGCAGCTTGGAGGGGTCCGGCTACACCTTC	CASSLEGSGYTF
TRBV30	TRBD2	TRBJ2-7	NA	TGTGCCTGGAGTTCCACTCTGACTAGCGGGAGGGCCAGGTACGAGCAGTACTTC	CAWSSTLTSGRARYEQYF
TRBV7-9	NA	TRBJ1-4	NA	TGTGCCAGCAGCTTATACTCAACTAATGAAAAACTGTTTTTT	CASSLYSTNEKLFF
TRBV7-6	NA	TRBJ2-1	once	TGTGCCAGCAGTCATTCCAGGGGAAAGGAGCAGTTCTTC	CASSHSRGKEQFF
TRBV4-1	NA	TRBJ1-5	NA	TGCGCCAGCAGCCAAGATAGGGGCAGGGGCGAGCAGCCCCAGCATTTT	CASSQDRGRGEQPQHF
TRBV25-1	NA	TRBJ1-2	NA	TGTGCCAGCAGTGAGGGGAGTGGGGGGCCGGAGAGAAACTATGGCTACACCTTC	CASSEGSGGPERNYGYTF
TRBV6-6	TRBD1	TRBJ1-1	once	TGTGCCAGCAGCACCCCTGGACAGGGACCGCGCACTGAAGCTTTCTTT	CASSTPGQGPRTEAFF
TRBV6-5	NA	TRBJ1-2	NA	TGTGCCAGCAGTTACTTGGTCAAGGGTGGCTACACCTTC	CASSYLVKGGYTF
TRBV5-4	NA	TRBJ1-2	NA	TGTGCCAGCAGCTTGTACGGGGGGTACGGCTACACCTTC	CASSLYGGYGYTF
TRBV2	TRBD1	TRBJ1-2	NA	TGTGCCAGCACCGCCGGGCCGACAGGGGGCCCCTATGGCTACACCTTC	CASTAGPTGGPYGYTF
TRBV7-9	NA	TRBJ1-2	NA	TGTGCCAGCAGCTTATTAGCGGACCTTGGGAGCTACACCTTC	CASSLLADLGSYTF
TRBV5-1	NA	TRBJ1-4	NA	TGCGCCAGCAGCTTGCGGACTGAAGGGGAAAAACTGTTTTTT	CASSLRTEGEKLFF
TRBV25-1	TRBD1	TRBJ1-2	NA	TGTGCCAGCAGTGAATACCTACGACAGGGGGCGACCACCTTC	CASSEYLRQGATTF
TRBV18	NA	TRBJ1-1	NA	TGTGCCAGCTCACCACGAGGGGGATTGAACACTGAAGCTTTCTTT	CASSPRGGLNTEAFF
TRBV6-1	TRBD1	TRBJ2-7	once	TGTGCCAGCACTGTCGACAGGGCCTACGAGCAGTACTTC	CASTVDRAYEQYF
TRBV2	NA	TRBJ2-7	NA	TGTGCCAGCAGTGAATCTCCAGTCTCCTACGAGCAGTACTTC	CASSESPVSYEQYF
TRBV6-1	NA	TRBJ1-1	NA	TGTGCCAGCAGCTTCAGGGTTACTGAAGCTTTCTTT	CASSFRVTEAFF
TRBV7-8	NA	TRBJ2-2	NA	TGTGCCAGCAGCTTAGCGGAACTGAACACCGGGGAGCTGTTTTTT	CASSLAELNTGELFF
TRBV6-1	NA	TRBJ2-7	NA	TGTGCCAGCAGGACGGGGTTGGTGCCCGACGAGCAGTACTTC	CASRTGLVPDEQYF
TRBV6-1	TRBD1	TRBJ1-4	NA	TGTGCCAGCACGGGACAGCCTAATGAAAAACTGTTTTTT	CASTGQPNEKLFF
TRBV11-2	NA	TRBJ1-2	NA	TGTGCCAGCAGCTTAGCCCCGGGGGCTAACACCCCGAACTATGGCTACACCTTC	CASSLAPGANTPNYGYTF
TRBV28	TRBD2	TRBJ2-2	NA	TGTGCCAGCAGTTTACCACTAGCGGATACCGGGGAGCTGTTTTTT	CASSLPLADTGELFF
TRBV6-6	NA	TRBJ1-1	NA	TGTGCCAGCAGTTACGGGGGAAACACTGAAGCTTTCTTT	CASSYGGNTEAFF
TRBV19	TRBD1	TRBJ2-2	NA	TGTGCCATCAAAAGGACAGGGGCGGGCACCGGGGGGCTGTTTTTT	CAIKRTGAGTGGLFF
TRBV9	NA	TRBJ2-3	NA	TGTGCCAGCAGCGGCGGGACACCATTCCTCACAGATACGCAGTATTTT	CASSGGTPFLTDTQYF
TRBV19	TRBD1	TRBJ2-6	NA	TGTGCCAGTACCCCAGGGGGCGCCGGGGCCAACGTCCTGACTTTC	CASTPGGAGANVLTF
TRBV4-1	TRBD2	TRBJ2-1	NA	TGCGCCAGCAGCCAATCCCTGGTAGCGATGGCGGGAGGGCGCTACAATGAGCAGTTCTTC	CASSQSLVAMAGGRYNEQFF
TRBV6-1	TRBD1	TRBJ2-7	NA	TGTGCCAGCAGTAGGGGGACAGGGCCCTCGGTGCAGTACTTC	CASSRGTGPSVQYF
TRBV5-3	NA	TRBJ1-2	NA	TGTGCCAGCAGCTTGGGAGGCGGAGGATATGGCTACACCTTC	CASSLGGGGYGYTF
TRBV5-1	NA	TRBJ1-1	NA	TGCGCCAGCAGCTTATTACCAGCGGGGAACACTGAAGCTTTCTTT	CASSLLPAGNTEAFF
TRBV30	NA	TRBJ2-5	NA	TGTGCCTGGAGATTTGGGGCCCTCCAGGAGACCCAGTACTTC	CAWRFGALQETQYF
TRBV6-5	NA	TRBJ1-5	NA	TGTGCCAGCAGTGTTGAGGGCGGACCCCAGCATTTT	CASSVEGGPQHF